The 5 T cell receptor beta chains in this list originate from one sample, sequenced in a study of metastatic and nonmetastatic thyroid tumors. TCRdb redid the clone calls on the PCR reads using MiXCR. Among around 4,500 clones, under 20% were seen once, and the ten largest hold around 17%. All patients reached thyroid surgery having received no treatment beforehand. What was sequenced was adjacent normal tissue. These receptors all stem from a female donor with papillary thyroid cancer or a benign thyroid nodule (not recorded which). Some clones in this sample may be carry-over from other donors' samples.

This clone is deemed medium-sized. This chain joins TRBV11-2 and TRBJ2-1; the D gene is possibly TRBD2 (5 bases). The CDR3 totals 12 residues. Germline loops: CDR1 SGHAT, CDR2 FQNNGV. V was trimmed by 0 bases and J by 10 bases, leaving 7 bases between them. CDR3 bases: TGTGCCAGCAGCTTAGATAGGAGGGAGCAGTTCTTC. It encodes CASSLDRREQFF.

By frequency in the sample, this clone is medium-sized. This chain joins TRBV20-1 and TRBJ1-5, with TRBD1 as a possible D gene (6 bases). V was pared by 0 bases and J by 6 bases, with 18 bases between. This CDR3 has 16 amino acids. Germline loops: CDR1 DFQATT, CDR2 SNEGSKA (reference sequence). CDR3 residues: CSARDEVWGAGQPQHF. The CDR3 DNA follows: TGCAGTGCTAGAGATGAAGTATGGGGGGCCGGTCAGCCCCAGCATTTT.

The chain is built from TRBV5-1 and TRBJ2-7; 8 bases are a match to TRBD1. V gave up 4 bases and J gave up 4 bases; unmatched junction bases: 7. This CDR3 is built from 14 residues. Germline CDR1 is SGHRS and CDR2 is YFSETQ. DNA for the CDR3: TGCGCCAGCAGCCCCGGACAGGGCGTGTACGAGCAGTACTTC. Its protein is CASSPGQGVYEQYF.

As for this clone: Mismatch with germline at one junction end may stem from a read error. The DNA of the CDR3 is TGTGCCAGCAGTGAAATCCCGGGACAGGAATATGGCTACAACTTC. Translating gives CASSEIPGQEYGYNF. The chain is built from TRBV6-1 and TRBJ1-2; 8 nucleotides agree with TRBD1. From germline, CDR1 is MNHNS and CDR2 SASEGT. The CDR3 loop spans 15 amino acids.

This clone is medium-sized by share. V is TRBV19 and J is TRBJ1-1; D remains unclear. Germline values: CDR1 LNHDA, CDR2 SQIVND (reference sequence). Trimming removed 1 base at V and 1 base at J, with 4 bases between. This CDR3 region has 13 residues. In nucleotides, the CDR3 is TGTGCCAGTAGTATAGTGGAGAACACTGAAGCTTTCTTT. It specifies CASSIVENTEAFF.